A single sample gave rise to the 11 T cell receptor beta chains below, sequenced in a study of T cell responses to AZD1222 COVID-19 vaccine. Repertoires were generated with immunoSEQ multiplex PCR, while TCRdb's copy carries only in-frame clones and drops some. The profile shows about 150,000 clones, around 90% of them singletons. Here the sequenced sample was peripheral blood, taken on day 0 of AZD1222 vaccination. These receptors all come from an adult in good health.

This clone was detected only a few times. The gene calls are TRBV25-1 and TRBJ2-7; TRBD1 matches at 10 bases. The germline gives CDR1 MGHDK, CDR2 SYGVNS. V was pared by 6 bases and J by 6 bases, with 5 bases of the junction left unmatched. CDR3 length: 13 residues. The CDR3 is CASRGTGVGEQYF. As DNA, the CDR3 is TGTGCCAGCAGAGGGACAGGGGTGGGCGAGCAGTACTTC.

The chain joins TRBV15 to TRBJ2-7; D perhaps matches TRBD1 (6 bases). Germline V lookup: CDR1 LNHNV, CDR2 YYDKDF (reference sequence). The CDR3 has 13 amino acids. V was cut by 3 bases and J by 8 bases, with 14 bases left in between. CDR3 amino acids: CATSRDRAAQQYF. CDR3 coding DNA: TGTGCCACCAGCAGGGACAGAGCGGCCCAGCAGTACTTC.

V and J are TRBV7-8 and TRBJ1-2; D may be TRBD1 (5 bases). Germline V lookup: CDR1 SGHVS, CDR2 FQNEAQ. The V end lost 5 bases, the J end lost 8 bases, and 18 bases lay between the germline ends. The CDR3 totals 14 residues. CDR3 in DNA: TGTGCCAGCAGCGTCGGACACAACCCCCCGGGCTACACCTTC. Encoded protein: CASSVGHNPPGYTF.

The chain combines TRBV18 with TRBJ1-1; D ambiguous. V was shortened by 0 bases and J by 5 bases, with 7 bases between the two germline ends. Germline V gives CDR1 KGHSH, CDR2 LQKENI. This CDR3 is built from 13 residues. Written as DNA, the CDR3 is TGTGCCAGCTCACCACCGGGAGAGACTGAAGCTTTCTTT. This translates into CASSPPGETEAFF.

This clone was seen a handful of times. This chain uses TRBV28 with TRBJ1-2, with D possibly being TRBD1 (5 bases). Germline-derived CDR1 and CDR2 are MDHEN and SYDVKM. CDR3 length equals 15 residues. V lost 7 bases to trimming and J lost 7 bases, with 22 bases between them. The CDR3 sequence: CASTLLTGQGAGYTF. CDR3 sequence (DNA): TGTGCCAGCACCCTTCTCACGGGGCAGGGTGCTGGCTACACCTTC.

V and J are TRBV4-3 and TRBJ1-6; weak D call: TRBD1 (6 bases). CDR3 length: 18 residues. V gave up 1 base and J gave up 0 bases, with 13 bases separating them. The germline V gene encodes CDR1 LGHNA and CDR2 YSLEER. The DNA for the CDR3 is TGCGCCAGCAGCCAAGCCCCAACAGGGTTCTCCTATAATTCACCCCTCCACTTT. This translates into CASSQAPTGFSYNSPLHF.

The chain links TRBV6-4 to TRBJ1-6; unclear D gene. Trimming took off 4 bases at V and 7 bases at J, with 11 bases between the two ends. The CDR3 spans 14 residues. Per the germline V gene, CDR1 is MRHNA and CDR2 is SNTAGT. The CDR3 protein is CASSAETGNSPLHF. CDR3 in DNA: TGTGCCAGCAGTGCGGAGACGGGGAATTCACCCCTCCACTTT.

This clone has a handful of counts. This chain joins TRBV6-2 or TRBV6-3 and TRBJ2-5, with D possibly matching TRBD1 (6 bases). Deletions cut 4 bases from V and 1 base from J, with 10 bases between. The CDR3 runs to 14 residues. In germline, CDR1 is MNHEY, CDR2 SVGEGT. The CDR3 region is CASSSGHFQETQYF. CDR3 nucleotide sequence: TGTGCCAGCAGTTCGGGACATTTCCAAGAGACCCAGTACTTC.

This chain joins TRBV7-2 and TRBJ1-1; possibly TRBD1 for D (6 bases). CDR3 length: 14 residues. V dropped 5 bases and J dropped 3 bases, with 13 bases sitting between them. Per the germline V gene, CDR1 is SGHTA and CDR2 is FQGNSA. In DNA, the CDR3 is TGTGCCAGCAGCAACAGGGTTGCCCACACTGAAGCTTTCTTT. It translates to CASSNRVAHTEAFF.

The chain combines TRBV5-1 with TRBJ2-7, with D perhaps TRBD1 (6 bases). CDR3 length: 14 residues. Trimming shortened V by 1 base and J by 3 bases, and 11 bases separated the two germline ends. Per germline, CDR1 SGHRS and CDR2 YFSETQ. CDR3 DNA: TGCGCCAGCAGCTTGCTACAGGGAGTCTACGAGCAGTACTTC. Protein sequence: CASSLLQGVYEQYF.

This clone was counted a few times. This sequence joins TRBV7-2 and TRBJ1-6, with TRBD1 matching over 7 bases. This CDR3 is 15 amino acids long. V shed 5 bases and J 8 bases; nucleotides not matched to a gene: 9. Germline CDR1 reads SGHTA; CDR2 reads FQGNSA. The DNA for the CDR3 is TGTGCCAGCAGCGCCCCAAGGGGGCCCTATTCACCCCTCCACTTT. Translating gives CASSAPRGPYSPLHF.